These 26 T cell receptor beta chains were sequenced from one sample in a study of Graves' ophthalmopathy and Graves' hyperthyroidism. RNA served as the template for amplifying TCR beta CDR3 regions. Amplification began with first-round RT-PCR using HTBI primers, then second-round multiplex PCR was performed. TCRdb re-analysed the multiplex PCR reads in MiXCR, keeping a single row per CDR3 protein. The profile covers hundreds of thousands of distinct CDR3 sequences, with approximately 21% appearing a single time and approximately 6.5% taken by the ten largest. The sample comprised peripheral blood. The receptors originated from a young woman with stable Graves' hyperthyroidism. Some clones in this sample may be carry-over from other donors' samples.

In DNA, the CDR3 is TGCAGTGCTAGAGATCCCAGTCCTGGGACCCAGTACTTC. Translation gives CSARDPSPGTQYF. V gene TRBV20-1 combines with J gene TRBJ2-5; no clear D gene. Germline assignment: CDR1 DFQATT and CDR2 SNEGSKA (reference sequence). This CDR3 is built from 13 residues. Trimming stripped 0 bases from V and 7 bases from J, with 12 bases between.

Ten or more counts support this clonotype. The chain employs TRBV13 and TRBJ1-1, with a weak D call TRBD1 (6 bases). The germline gives CDR1 PRHDT, CDR2 FYEKMQ (reference sequence). The CDR3 loop spans 13 amino acids. Deletions cut 5 bases from V and 3 bases from J, with 10 bases between. The CDR3 DNA reads as TGTGCCAGCAGCACCCGGACAGACACTGAAGCTTTCTTT. Protein sequence: CASSTRTDTEAFF.

The chain employs TRBV6-2 or TRBV6-3 and TRBJ2-5, with TRBD2 matching over 8 bases. After removal of 4 bases from V and 5 bases from J, the junction contained 6 bases not matched to a gene. Germline V gene data show CDR1 as MNHEY and CDR2 as SVGEGT. This CDR3 is 14 amino acids long. The CDR3 region has the DNA TGTGCCAGCAGTTCCGAAAGACTAGCGGAGACCCAGTACTTC. Translated, it gives CASSSERLAETQYF.

The sample holds many counts of this clonotype. The chain is built from TRBV6-2 or TRBV6-3 and TRBJ1-2; the match to TRBD1 covers 9 bases. Germline V gene lookup returns CDR1 MNHEY and CDR2 SVGEGT. The CDR3 length is 18 residues. V lost 2 bases, J lost 3 bases, and 13 bases stayed unmatched. In nucleotides, the CDR3 is TGTGCCAGCAGTTACAGGGGAAGACAGGGGGTGTCTTACTATGGCTACACCTTC. Its protein product is CASSYRGRQGVSYYGYTF.

This clonotype has ten or more counts. V usage is TRBV12-3 or TRBV12-4 and J usage is TRBJ1-2; TRBD1 might be the D (6 bases). V shed 4 bases and J shed 8 bases, with 14 bases lying between them. The CDR3 consists of 13 residues. This chain's CDR3 is CASSSVDSLGYTF. DNA of the CDR3: TGTGCCAGCAGTTCGGTGGACAGTCTCGGCTACACCTTC.

The rearrangement joins TRBV29-1 to TRBJ1-1, with D unresolved. V was trimmed by 7 bases and J by 5 bases, leaving 17 bases between them. The CDR3 has 13 amino acids. The germline V gene has CDR1 SQVTM and CDR2 ANQGSEA. The CDR3 protein is CSAVRGVQTEAFF. The DNA for the CDR3 is TGCAGCGCCGTCCGTGGCGTTCAGACTGAAGCTTTCTTT.

This clonotype appeared once. The chain couples TRBV7-2 to TRBJ1-2; D remains ambiguous. This CDR3 is 14 amino acids long. The germline V and J ends were trimmed by 5 bases and 5 bases, with 15 bases remaining between them. Per the germline V gene, CDR1 is SGHTA and CDR2 is FQGNSA. As DNA, the CDR3 is TGTGCCAGCAGCCCTCGGTCAGGTGTTTATGGCTACACCTTC. Protein sequence: CASSPRSGVYGYTF.

The rearrangement uses TRBV19 and TRBJ1-5, with D unclear. Germline-derived CDR1 and CDR2 are LNHDA and SQIVND (reference sequence). V lost 9 bases to trimming and J lost 0 bases, with 12 bases between them. This CDR3 has 14 residues. DNA for the CDR3: TGTGCCAGCAAGAAGGGTTATAGCAATCAGCCCCAGCATTTT. Translated: CASKKGYSNQPQHF.

The genes are TRBV6-5 and TRBJ1-1, with D possibly matching TRBD1 (6 bases). The V gene lost 4 bases and the J gene lost 0 bases, with 15 bases spanning the gap. The length of the CDR3 is 16 residues. Looked up from germline, CDR1 is MNHEY and CDR2 is SVGAGI. CDR3 nucleotide sequence: TGTGCCAGCAGTTCCGATCCCGGACAGATGAACACTGAAGCTTTCTTT. Protein: CASSSDPGQMNTEAFF.

This clonotype was seen at least ten times. CDR3 loop: CSAPFDSQETQYF. The CDR3 DNA follows: TGCAGTGCGCCCTTCGACAGCCAAGAGACCCAGTACTTC. The chain recombines TRBV20-1 with TRBJ2-5, with D perhaps matching TRBD1 (5 bases). CDR3 size: 13 residues. Trimming took 6 bases from V and 1 from J, leaving 12 bases between them. Germline CDR1 and CDR2: DFQATT and SNEGSKA (reference sequence).

This clonotype was recorded many times. This chain uses TRBV6-5 with TRBJ2-5; no definite D call. V was trimmed by 6 bases and J by 2 bases, leaving 10 bases between them. From germline, CDR1 is MNHEY and CDR2 SVGAGI. The CDR3 loop spans 13 amino acids. The CDR3 DNA is TGTGCCAGCAGACCCGCCCGGCAAGAGACCCAGTACTTC. The encoded protein is CASRPARQETQYF.

This clonotype was counted ten times or more. The chain joins TRBV29-1 to TRBJ1-1, with 8 bases fitting TRBD1. The CDR3 sequence is 14 residues long. Germline values: CDR1 SQVTM, CDR2 ANQGSEA. Losses at the gene ends were 0 bases for V and 0 bases for J; bases not matched to a gene: 0. The CDR3 nucleotides read TGCAGCGTTGAAGAGACAGGGGTGAACACTGAAGCTTTCTTT. This gives the protein CSVEETGVNTEAFF.

This clonotype was observed a handful of times. This chain links TRBV12-3 or TRBV12-4 with TRBJ1-2, with D tentatively TRBD1 (6 bases). This CDR3 is built from 14 residues. V lost 6 bases to trimming and J lost 8 bases, with 19 bases between them. The CDR3 nucleotides read TGTGCCAGCAGCACTCTCGGCGGGGGCCGCGGCTACACCTTC. It yields the protein CASSTLGGGRGYTF.

The V call is TRBV30, the J call TRBJ2-7; D unresolved. This CDR3 spans 14 amino acids. V was clipped by 4 bases and J by 1 base, with 14 bases between them. Germline V gives CDR1 GTSNPN, CDR2 SVGIG (reference sequence). This chain's CDR3 is CAWTPGRQSYEQYF. The CDR3 region has the DNA TGTGCCTGGACGCCCGGTAGGCAGTCCTACGAGCAGTACTTC.

Many counts were recorded for this clonotype. V usage is TRBV6-1 and J usage is TRBJ2-7; 9 positions match TRBD1. Germline CDR1 MNHNS, CDR2 SASEGT. With 5 bases clipped from V and 2 bases from J, the junction kept 10 bases outside the gene matches. The CDR3 is 16 amino acids. CDR3: CASSLSAGQGPYEQYF. The DNA of the CDR3 is TGTGCCAGCAGTCTGTCCGCGGGACAGGGCCCCTACGAGCAGTACTTC.

This clonotype was detected ten times or more. The J gene is TRBJ2-7, the V gene TRBV6-1; TRBD2 might be the D (6 bases). Germline CDR1 is MNHNS and CDR2 is SASEGT. V gave up 3 bases and J gave up 1 base, with 10 bases separating them. The CDR3 has 14 amino acids. DNA for the CDR3: TGTGCCAGCAGTGATGTCGGAGGGTCCTACGAGCAGTACTTC. Its translation is CASSDVGGSYEQYF.

The CDR3 loop reads CASSPHFGNTEAFF. The CDR3 bases are TGTGCCAGCAGCCCCCATTTTGGGAACACTGAAGCTTTCTTT. The rearrangement links TRBV6-2 or TRBV6-3 to TRBJ1-1; D ambiguous. The CDR3 contains 14 residues. Germline assignment: CDR1 MNHEY and CDR2 SVGEGT. The V end lost 6 bases, the J end lost 1 base, and 12 bases lay between the germline ends.

Many counts were recorded for this clonotype. The CDR3 nucleotides read TGTGCCAGCTCCATACGGCGCAATCAGCCCCAGCATTTT. Translation: CASSIRRNQPQHF. The chain uses TRBV19 and TRBJ1-5, with D unresolved. This CDR3 is 13 amino acids long. Trimming stripped 9 bases from V and 2 bases from J, with 11 bases between. Germline lookup yields CDR1 LNHDA and CDR2 SQIVND (reference sequence).

The chain joins TRBV11-2 to TRBJ2-7, with 7 bases identical to TRBD1. This CDR3 has 14 amino acids. V was clipped by 1 base and J by 4 bases; unmatched bases: 4. Germline V lookup: CDR1 SGHAT, CDR2 FQNNGV. CDR3 DNA: TGTGCCAGCAGCTTAGGGGACAGCAAATACGAGCAGTACTTC. It is translated as CASSLGDSKYEQYF.

This rearrangement joins TRBV29-1 to TRBJ1-1; TRBD1 aligns across 8 bases. This CDR3 contains 13 residues. Per the germline V gene, CDR1 is SQVTM and CDR2 is ANQGSEA. The V and J ends lost 3 bases and 1 base, in that order; junction bases with no gene match: 1. In DNA form, the CDR3 reads TGCAGCGTTGACCAGGGGGCGAACACTGAAGCTTTCTTT. Encoded protein: CSVDQGANTEAFF. Variable domain in full (rest from reference TRBV29-1 and TRBJ1-1): SAVISQKPSRDICQRGTSLTIQCQVDSQVTMMFWYRQQPGQSLTLIATANQGSEATYESGFVIDKFPISRPNLTFSTLTVSNMSPEDSSIYLCSVDQGANTEAFFGQGTRLTVV.

In this sample, this clonotype turned up many times. This chain connects TRBV20-1 to TRBJ1-1; 7 positions agree with TRBD1. CDR1 is DFQATT, CDR2 SNEGSKA, per germline (reference sequence). This CDR3 is built from 14 residues. V was clipped by 0 bases and J by 4 bases; unmatched bases: 5. In DNA, the CDR3 is TGCAGTGCTAGAGATCTGGGACAGATCACTGAAGCTTTCTTT. Translating it yields CSARDLGQITEAFF.

CDR3 nucleotides: TGTGCCAGCAGTTTTTCGGGCCCTTATCAGCCCCAGCATTTT. It translates to CASSFSGPYQPQHF. The chain joins TRBV12-3 or TRBV12-4 to TRBJ1-5; D gene unclear. V dropped 3 bases and J dropped 5 bases, with 11 bases sitting between them. This CDR3 comprises 14 residues.

The chain employs TRBV4-3 and TRBJ2-2; perhaps TRBD1 as D (6 bases). The germline CDR1 and CDR2 sequences are LGHNA and YSLEER. CDR3 length: 15 amino acids. V was pared by 4 bases and J by 1 base, with 10 bases between. The CDR3 region is CASSRQDENTGELFF. The CDR3 coding sequence is TGCGCCAGCAGCCGACAGGATGAGAACACCGGGGAGCTGTTTTTT.

The chain uses TRBV5-1 and TRBJ1-2, with a possible D match to TRBD1 (6 bases). The germline V gene has CDR1 SGHRS and CDR2 YFSETQ. Trimming took 0 bases from V and 4 from J, leaving 16 bases between them. This CDR3 contains 16 residues. The CDR3 DNA is TGCGCCAGCAGCTTGGCCGGGGGGCCGGGCGTCTATGGCTACACCTTC. Its protein product is CASSLAGGPGVYGYTF.

The table lists this clonotype with many counts. V usage is TRBV6-1 and J usage is TRBJ1-5; no definite D call. V gave up 6 bases and J gave up 6 bases, with 15 bases separating them. Germline assignment: CDR1 MNHNS and CDR2 SASEGT. This CDR3 comprises 14 residues. The CDR3 DNA reads as TGTGCCAGCAGGCCCAGGAATGAGGTTCAGCCCCAGCATTTT. Translating gives CASRPRNEVQPQHF.

This clonotype was counted a few times. The chain employs TRBV7-9 and TRBJ2-2; TRBD1 is a possible D gene (6 bases). The CDR3 loop spans 13 amino acids. Germline-derived CDR1 and CDR2 are SEHNR and FQNEAQ (reference sequence). V was cut by 5 bases and J by 11 bases, with 15 bases left in between. CDR3 region: CASSPPLQGELFF. The CDR3 DNA reads as TGTGCCAGCAGCCCGCCCTTACAGGGTGAGCTGTTTTTT.